This T cell receptor beta chain is from a study of shared clonotypes between healthy human individuals. Study-wide results and caveats: Generation probabilities were higher for clonotypes shared across all four sorted-subset donors than for unshared ones.

With respect to this clone: Its antigen is still unknown.

CDR1 and CDR2 (germline): MNHEY, SMNVEV (reference sequence). The V end was cut by 7 bases, the J end by 0 bases, with 4 bases between. The CDR3 contains 12 residues. Authors' processing steps: Filtering differed, since immunoSEQ gave only junction sequences and no quality scores. Generated by immunoSEQ multiplex PCR, the TCRdb table keeps only in-frame clones and is missing some. V, J and clone size derive from that table, while D and trimming were established from the DNA sequence. The sample comprises 2 million to 3 million clones, 90% to 95% of which are singletons, and about 0.13% rests with the top ten.

This chain links TRBV27 with TRBJ1-3; no firm D call. The sample was naive CD4+ T cells sorted from blood. The sample's subset: CD45RA+ positively selected. The receptor comes from a man between 18 and 35 years old in good health. The chain's CDR3 is CASISSGNTIYF. In DNA, the CDR3 is TGTGCCAGCATCAGCTCTGGAAACACCATATATTTT.